This T cell receptor (beta chain) came from a study of blood T cell repertoires in COVID-19 (TCRdb year 2020). For the study in its entirety: Collaborator samples came from the United States, Italy and Spain and covered acute and convalescent phases of COVID-19. The sample metadata nearly always contained a de-identified subject ID, COVID-19 status, age in years and sex. A freely available public database, intended as a resource for researchers studying the immune response to SARS-CoV-2, is where the repertoires were released. Where HLA class I and class II types were available, the types were taken from metadata supplied by the sample provider, not from assay-based typing. The samples were drawn from two sources: the first 160 participants of the ongoing ImmuneRACE study, and about 1,300 subjects contributed by 6 global collaborators. Deeply sampled blood TCRbeta repertoires from subjects exposed to, actively infected with, or recovered from COVID-19 were included in the dataset. The prospective study material was composed of cDNA or gDNA derived from T cells, B-cell-depleted T cells, or PBMCs.

Results and caveats for the whole study, not just this receptor: The amount of clinical and demographic metadata varied by source and participant and was provided uncurated.

From the germline V gene, CDR1 is LGHNA and CDR2 is YSLEER. The CDR3 goes from the cysteine to the phenylalanine over 16 residues. This entry keeps only the CDR3 DNA: 48 bases, framed from base 1. V loses 4 bases, J loses 5 bases, and the germline ends lie 18 bases apart. There are a few counts of this clone. Its binding antigen is unknown. Nothing much larger sits one base from this clone, and base qualities are not available. TCRbeta CDR3 regions were amplified from genomic DNA by means of the immunoSEQ Assay, a bias-controlled multiplex PCR. The authors processed their data as follows. The number of nucleated cells in each sample was estimated from the amplification of reference gene primers within the assay. Sequence reads were collapsed and filtered to measure the absolute abundance of every unique TCRbeta CDR3 rearrangement. Productive Simpson clonality was computed per sample as the square root of Simpson's diversity index over productive rearrangements. TCRdb's version of the immuneACCESS table is confined to in-frame rearrangements and falls short of the full clone set. An unresolved V gene accounts for under half of the shortfall where checked; the remainder is of unknown origin. The V and J calls and clone size are taken from that table; D and trimming were inferred from the DNA. The sample has around 130,000 clones on record, 80% to 90% of them singletons. Jointly, the top ten make up more than 4% of the sample.

Whole blood was collected in K2EDTA tubes by collaborating institutions according to the institutions' own protocols. Collaborator samples were shipped for TCRbeta analysis as frozen whole blood, isolated PBMCs, or DNA extracted from either sample type. The chain is assembled from TRBV4-3 and TRBJ1-3; possibly the D gene is TRBD1, per 5 matching bases. The clonotype originates from a man in his forties or fifties with acute or convalescent COVID-19. Material: peripheral blood. CDR3 protein: CASSRQLGGDRNTIYF. The nucleotide sequence is TGCGCCAGCAGCCGACAACTCGGGGGAGACAGAAACACCATATATTTT.